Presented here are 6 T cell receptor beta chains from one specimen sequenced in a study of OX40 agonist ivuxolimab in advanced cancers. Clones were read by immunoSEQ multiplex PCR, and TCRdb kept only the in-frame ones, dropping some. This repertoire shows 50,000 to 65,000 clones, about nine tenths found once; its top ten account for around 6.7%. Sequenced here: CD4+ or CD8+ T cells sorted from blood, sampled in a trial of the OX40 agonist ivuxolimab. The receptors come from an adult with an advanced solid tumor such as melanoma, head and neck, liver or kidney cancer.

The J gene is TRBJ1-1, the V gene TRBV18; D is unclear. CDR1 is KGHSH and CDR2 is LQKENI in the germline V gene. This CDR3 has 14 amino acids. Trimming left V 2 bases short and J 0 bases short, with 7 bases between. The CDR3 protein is CASSPGNLNTEAFF. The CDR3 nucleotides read TGTGCCAGCTCACCAGGGAATCTGAACACTGAAGCTTTCTTT.

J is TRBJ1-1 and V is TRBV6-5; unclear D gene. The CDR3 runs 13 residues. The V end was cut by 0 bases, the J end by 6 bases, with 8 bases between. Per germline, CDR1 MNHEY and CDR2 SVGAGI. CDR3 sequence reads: CASSYSRDSEAFF. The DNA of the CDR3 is TGTGCCAGCAGTTACTCTAGGGATTCTGAAGCTTTCTTT.

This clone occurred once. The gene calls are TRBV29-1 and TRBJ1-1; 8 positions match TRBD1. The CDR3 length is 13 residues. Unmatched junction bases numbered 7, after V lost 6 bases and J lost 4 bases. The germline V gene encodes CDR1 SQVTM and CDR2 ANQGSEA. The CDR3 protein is CSVARGLGTEAFF. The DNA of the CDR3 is TGCAGCGTCGCCAGGGGGCTAGGCACTGAAGCTTTCTTT.

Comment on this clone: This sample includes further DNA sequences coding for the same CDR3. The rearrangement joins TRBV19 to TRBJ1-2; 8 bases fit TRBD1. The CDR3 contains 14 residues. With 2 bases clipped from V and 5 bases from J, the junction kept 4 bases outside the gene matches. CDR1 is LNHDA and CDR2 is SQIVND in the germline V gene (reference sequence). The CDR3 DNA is TGTGCCAGTAGTATACCAGGGGGCCGGTATGGCTACACCTTC. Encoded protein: CASSIPGGRYGYTF.

For the CDR3, the DNA is TGTGCCTGTAATCAGGGACTAGGGCGGTCTCAGTACTTC. It yields the protein CACNQGLGRSQYF. The V gene is TRBV30, the J gene TRBJ2-4; 8 positions agree with TRBD2. CDR1 is GTSNPN and CDR2 is SVGIG in the germline V gene (reference sequence). The length of the CDR3 is 13 residues. V shed 6 bases and J 12 bases; nucleotides not matched to a gene: 13. Together with reference TRBV30 and TRBJ2-4, the CDR3 gives the full variable domain: SQTIHQWPATLVQPVGSPLSLECTVEGTSNPNLYWYRQAAGRGLQLLFYSVGIGQISSEVPQNLSASRPQDRQFILSSKKLLLSDSGFYLCACNQGLGRSQYFGAGTRLSVL.

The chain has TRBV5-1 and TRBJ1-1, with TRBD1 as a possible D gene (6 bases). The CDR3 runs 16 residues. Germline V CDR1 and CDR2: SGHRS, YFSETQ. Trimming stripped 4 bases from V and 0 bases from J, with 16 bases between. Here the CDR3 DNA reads TGCGCCAGCAGCCCTTCTGGACAGCAGATGAACACTGAAGCTTTCTTT. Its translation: CASSPSGQQMNTEAFF. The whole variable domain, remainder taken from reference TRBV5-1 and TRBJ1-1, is KAGVTQTPRYLIKTRGQQVTLSCSPISGHRSVSWYQQTPGQGLQFLFEYFSETQRNKGNFPGRFSGRQFSNSRSEMNVSTLELGDSALYLCASSPSGQQMNTEAFFGQGTRLTVV.